The rows below give T cell receptor beta chains drawn from one sample of a study of OX40 agonist ivuxolimab in advanced cancers. The protocol was immunoSEQ multiplex PCR, while the TCRdb copy is restricted to in-frame clones and leaves out a portion. This sample has about 68,000 clones, with 65% to 90% found just once. This material consisted of CD4+ or CD8+ T cells sorted from blood, taken in a trial of the OX40 agonist ivuxolimab. These receptors all stem from an adult with an advanced solid tumor such as melanoma, head and neck, liver or kidney cancer. The CDR3 runs from the conserved cysteine through the conserved F or W. The order of the fields is J gene, V gene, CDR3 length, CDR3 protein.

>TRBJ2-2|TRBV11-3|16
CASSLGGLGDTGELFF
>TRBJ2-1|TRBV19|17
CASSGTSGGVVANEQFF
>TRBJ1-2|TRBV6-1|14
CASSEGGSGYGYTF
>TRBJ2-3|TRBV19|14
CASKERGAGDTQYF
>-|TRBV18|15
CASSPGTGGTYEQYF
>TRBJ1-2|TRBV28|16
CVLARDRGSGGYGYTF
>TRBJ2-5|TRBV2|11
CASRGSTAQYF
>TRBJ2-1|TRBV6-1|18
CASSEGGQRGAFGREQFF
>TRBJ2-7|TRBV12-5|16
CASGFTTGTGFYEQYF
>TRBJ1-5|TRBV6-1|13
CASRTRMGQPQHF
>TRBJ2-5|TRBV6-1|17
CASSEWTSGGGGETQYF
>TRBJ1-1|TRBV7-2|13
CASSLSGAGEAFF
>TRBJ2-2|TRBV5-6|16
CASSLLSGFDTGELFF
>TRBJ2-7|TRBV18|19
CASSPRTSGGPSSSYEQYF
>TRBJ2-5|TRBV19|16
CASRSSGARTQETQYF
>TRBJ1-2|TRBV5-4|14
CASSYGDTNYGYTF
>TRBJ2-5|TRBV4-1|14
CASSPHETGETQYF
>TRBJ1-6|TRBV18|14
CASSLTGENSPLHF
>TRBJ2-5|TRBV11-2|16
CASSLVGGTPGETQYF
>TRBJ1-1|TRBV10-3|16
CAISESVTGMNTEAFF
>TRBJ2-2|TRBV5-1|16
CASSPTPGYDHGELFF
>TRBJ1-2|TRBV6-1|14
CASSEGFPGGGYTF
>TRBJ2-5|TRBV7-2|14
CASSRGLVQETQYF
>TRBJ1-5|TRBV19|15
CASLISTGWGQPQHF
>TRBJ2-7|TRBV11-2|17
CASSYSWGGTSSYEQYF
>TRBJ1-5|TRBV7-9|13
CASSLEGPGPQHF
>TRBJ1-2|TRBV19|13
CASSEGLWGGYTF
>TRBJ2-2|TRBV25-1|12
CASSAGTGELFF
>TRBJ2-1|TRBV11-3|11
CASGRGDEQFF
>TRBJ2-7|TRBV5-6|12
CASTLSSYEQYF
>TRBJ1-6|TRBV19|17
CASTPKARGGVDSPLHF
>TRBJ1-4|TRBV10-3|11
CAIRANEKLFF
>TRBJ1-1|TRBV19|14
CASSGPLIGTEAFF
>TRBJ1-5|TRBV18|14
CASSKTVSNQPQHF
>TRBJ1-6|TRBV5-1|20
CASSLASGGVSLSNNSPLHF
>TRBJ1-5|TRBV7-8|16
CASSLVHAGTGQPQHF
>TRBJ2-6|TRBV29-1|15
CSVREGGLGANVLTF
>TRBJ1-4|TRBV27|15
CASSSRDSLYEKLFF
>TRBJ1-2|TRBV7-2|13
CASSDKTNYGYTF
>TRBJ1-1|TRBV5-1|14
CASSLRFRTDEAFF
>TRBJ2-1|TRBV4-1|16
CASSQDTGGRSNEQFF
>TRBJ1-1|TRBV29-1|14
CSVGSGFMNTEAFF
>TRBJ1-4|TRBV10-2|15
CASSERGSYNEKLFF
>TRBJ2-2|TRBV5-1|14
CASSADPASGELFF
>TRBJ2-5|TRBV7-6|13
CASSLGEQGTQYF
>TRBJ2-5|TRBV28|14
CASSDDRFQETQYF
>TRBJ2-7|TRBV11-2|16
CASSSQLAGGSREQYF
>TRBJ1-5|TRBV6-1|14
CASSEKGIGQPQHF